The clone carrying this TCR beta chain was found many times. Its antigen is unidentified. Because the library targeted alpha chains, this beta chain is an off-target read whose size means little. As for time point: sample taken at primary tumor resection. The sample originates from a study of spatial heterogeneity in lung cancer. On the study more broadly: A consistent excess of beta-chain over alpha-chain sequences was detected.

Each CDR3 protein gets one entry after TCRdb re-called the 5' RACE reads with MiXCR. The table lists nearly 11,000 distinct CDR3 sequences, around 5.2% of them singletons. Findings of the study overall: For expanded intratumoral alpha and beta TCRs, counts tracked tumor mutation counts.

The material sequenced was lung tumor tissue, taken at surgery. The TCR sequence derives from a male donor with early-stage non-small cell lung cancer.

The chain's CDR3 is CASRLDRPNTEAFF. In nucleotides, the CDR3 is TGTGCCAGCAGGTTGGACAGGCCGAACACTGAAGCTTTCTTT. The rearrangement uses TRBV12-3 or TRBV12-4 and TRBJ1-1; 7 positions agree with TRBD1. The CDR3 contains 14 residues. V lost 6 bases and J lost 1; bases outside the gene matches: 5.